These 20 T cell receptor beta chains came from one sample sequenced in a study of a mutant IDH1 vaccine in newly diagnosed glioma. Using immunoSEQ multiplex PCR, the repertoire was profiled, and TCRdb retains in-frame clones only, with some absent. The sample includes 31,000 or so clones, approximately 77% of them seen just once. Regarding time point: week 35, safety follow-up. Mutant IDH1 20-mer peptide, at 300 ug, made up each vaccine dose, with topical imiquimod. These receptors have no identified antigens. Sequencing used PBMCs, obtained from a glioma patient whose treatment included an IDH1 peptide vaccine. The receptor set was obtained from a young man with glioma.

This chain connects TRBV5-6 to TRBJ2-7; D is undetermined. Germline CDR1 reads SGHDT; CDR2 reads YYEEEE. There are 14 residues in the CDR3. The V end was cut by 1 base, the J end by 3 bases, with 11 bases between. The chain's CDR3 is CASSLQRNSYEQYF. The CDR3, as DNA: TGTGCCAGCAGCTTGCAAAGAAACAGCTACGAGCAGTACTTC.

This chain links TRBV5-4 with TRBJ2-7; D unclear. CDR1 is SGHNT and CDR2 is YYREEE in the germline V gene (reference sequence). Trimming removed 0 bases at V and 6 bases at J, with 13 bases between. The CDR3 contains 14 residues. Here the CDR3 DNA reads TGTGCCAGCAGCTTGGGTGACTCTGCATTCGAGCAGTACTTC. It encodes CASSLGDSAFEQYF. Combining the CDR3 with reference TRBV5-4 and TRBJ2-7 gives the whole variable domain ETGVTQSPTHLIKTRGQQVTLRCSSQSGHNTVSWYQQALGQGPQFIFQYYREEENGRGNFPPRFSGLQFPNYSSELNVNALELDDSALYLCASSLGDSAFEQYFGPGTRLTVT.

This clone rates as medium-sized (0.01 to 0.1%). CDR3 protein: CATSRDRVSYEQYF. The CDR3 DNA is TGTGCCACCAGCAGAGACAGGGTCTCCTACGAGCAGTACTTC. The chain recombines TRBV15 with TRBJ2-7; a weak D match, TRBD1 (5 bases). Germline loops: CDR1 LNHNV, CDR2 YYDKDF (reference sequence). The CDR3 length is 14 residues. Trimming pared 0 bases from V and 0 bases from J, leaving 6 bases between.

This chain joins TRBV27 and TRBJ1-2; tentative D call: TRBD1 (6 bases). CDR1 is MNHEY and CDR2 is SMNVEV in the germline V gene (reference sequence). Trimming shortened V by 2 bases and J by 4 bases, and 8 bases separated the two germline ends. The CDR3 is made up of 13 amino acids. The CDR3 region has the DNA TGTGCCAGCAGTTTAGGACAGAGCTATGGCTACACCTTC. Translated, it gives CASSLGQSYGYTF.

CDR3 sequence (DNA): TGCGCCAGCAGCTTGGGGCTAGCGGGAGCGGGTGAGCAGTTCTTC. It yields the protein CASSLGLAGAGEQFF. The chain combines TRBV5-1 with TRBJ2-1; TRBD2 agrees at 10 bases. The CDR3 consists of 15 residues. Germline V gives CDR1 SGHRS, CDR2 YFSETQ. Trimming removed 0 bases from V and 9 bases from J; junction bases left unmatched: 6. The full variable domain, its missing parts supplied by reference TRBV5-1 and TRBJ2-1, is KAGVTQTPRYLIKTRGQQVTLSCSPISGHRSVSWYQQTPGQGLQFLFEYFSETQRNKGNFPGRFSGRQFSNSRSEMNVSTLELGDSALYLCASSLGLAGAGEQFFGPGTRLTVL.

This chain joins TRBV6-1 and TRBJ1-2; D not certain. V was shortened by 4 bases and J by 0 bases, with 12 bases between the two germline ends. Germline V lookup: CDR1 MNHNS, CDR2 SASEGT. The CDR3 is 15 amino acids. CDR3 region: CASSADMLANYGYTF. CDR3 nucleotide sequence: TGTGCCAGCAGTGCTGACATGTTAGCTAACTATGGCTACACCTTC.

The sample holds a few counts of this clone. This chain joins TRBV19 and TRBJ1-1; perhaps TRBD1 as D (5 bases). V lost 5 bases and J lost 1, with 8 bases in between. The CDR3 has 13 residues. The germline V gene has CDR1 LNHDA and CDR2 SQIVND (reference sequence). The CDR3 region has the DNA TGTGCCAGTAGTGACGGACAGAACACTGAAGCTTTCTTT. Its protein product is CASSDGQNTEAFF.

The J gene is TRBJ1-1, the V gene TRBV4-1; D is possibly TRBD1 (6 bases). The CDR3 runs 16 residues. The V gene lost 4 bases and the J gene lost 1 base, with 16 bases spanning the gap. Germline lookup yields CDR1 MGHRA and CDR2 YSYEKL. The DNA for the CDR3 is TGCGCCAGCAGCCCCCAGGGGTTCCTCCCGAACACTGAAGCTTTCTTT. Translation: CASSPQGFLPNTEAFF.

V gene TRBV5-5 combines with J gene TRBJ2-7; D not resolved. Germline lookup yields CDR1 SGHKS and CDR2 YYEKEE (reference sequence). The CDR3 extends over 15 amino acids. V was shortened by 5 bases and J by 2 bases, with 17 bases between the two germline ends. The CDR3 here is CASSSKSRSPYEQYF. The CDR3 DNA follows: TGTGCCAGCAGTTCTAAGTCAAGGAGCCCCTACGAGCAGTACTTC.

The chain recombines TRBV6-6 with TRBJ2-5; D unclear. The CDR3 sequence is 14 residues long. Trimming removed 7 bases from V and 2 bases from J, with 14 bases in between. Germline V gene lookup returns CDR1 MNHNY and CDR2 SVGAGI (reference sequence). The CDR3 DNA sequence: TGTGCCAGCAAGGTCGGCGGCCGGCAAGAGACCCAGTACTTC. Its protein product is CASKVGGRQETQYF.

The chain combines TRBV7-9 with TRBJ1-4, with 9 bases fitting TRBD1. CDR3 length: 18 amino acids. The germline gives CDR1 SEHNR, CDR2 FQNEAQ (reference sequence). V dropped 4 bases and J dropped 3; count of bases not matched to a gene: 12. CDR3 coding DNA: TGTGCCAGCAGCTCCGGGTCTGGGGGACAGGGCCCTAATGAAAAACTGTTTTTT. This encodes CASSSGSGGQGPNEKLFF.

The chain employs TRBV6-1 and TRBJ1-4, with 8 bases lining up with TRBD1. The CDR3 length is 14 residues. The V segment lost 7 bases and the J segment 5 bases; nucleotides outside the gene matches: 6. Germline CDR1 MNHNS, CDR2 SASEGT. CDR3 region: CASNLDRVNEKLFF. CDR3 DNA: TGTGCCAGCAACTTGGACAGGGTGAATGAAAAACTGTTTTTT.

The V call is TRBV4-1, the J call TRBJ2-7; 9 bases are a match to TRBD2. With V trimmed by 2 bases and J by 5 bases, 10 bases remained unmatched. The CDR3 length is 16 residues. Germline CDR1 is MGHRA and CDR2 is YSYEKL. CDR3 nucleotide sequence: TGCGCCAGCAGCCAATTTTTTAGCGGGAGAGGCCACGAGCAGTACTTC. Amino acids: CASSQFFSGRGHEQYF.

V is TRBV7-9 and J is TRBJ2-2, with D possibly TRBD1 on 6 matching bases. V lost 5 bases and J 1 base, leaving 20 bases between the germline ends. This CDR3 region has 18 residues. The germline CDR1 and CDR2 sequences are SEHNR and FQNEAQ (reference sequence). CDR3 amino acids: CASSPSRSQGWNTGELFF. The CDR3 coding sequence is TGTGCCAGCAGCCCCTCGAGGTCTCAGGGGTGGAACACCGGGGAGCTGTTTTTT.

The genes are TRBV5-6 and TRBJ2-1; TRBD2 matches at 7 bases. In germline, CDR1 is SGHDT, CDR2 YYEEEE. The V gene end was trimmed by 4 bases and the J gene end by 4 bases; junction bases not matched to a gene: 8. The CDR3 extends over 15 amino acids. CDR3 sequence (DNA): TGTGCCAGCAGCCCGGTGGGGGGGTTATACAATGAGCAGTTCTTC. Its protein is CASSPVGGLYNEQFF.

The CDR3 bases are TGCAGCGCCAGAATCATGGCAGGGGGCGAGCAGTACTTC. Amino acids: CSARIMAGGEQYF. The chain recombines TRBV29-1 with TRBJ2-7, with TRBD1 matching 7 bases. CDR1 and CDR2 (germline): SQVTM, ANQGSEA. V lost 7 bases and J lost 6; bases outside the gene matches: 12. The CDR3 spans 13 residues.

This chain uses TRBV2 with TRBJ2-5; 15 bases agree with TRBD2. The J segment lost 5 bases and the V segment lost 4 bases, leaving 2 bases of the junction unmatched. The CDR3 runs 15 residues. CDR1 and CDR2 (germline): SNHLY, FYNNEI. The CDR3 sequence is CASSGTSGRGETQYF. For the CDR3, the DNA is TGTGCCAGCAGTGGGACTAGCGGGAGGGGGGAGACCCAGTACTTC.

This clone was counted between two and nine times. J is TRBJ2-2 and V is TRBV10-3; 9 positions agree with TRBD1. CDR3 length: 14 amino acids. V shed 10 bases and J 4 bases; nucleotides not matched to a gene: 7. CDR1 is ENHRY, CDR2 SYGVKD, per germline. This CDR3 is CATRDRDGTGELFF. CDR3 nucleotide sequence: TGTGCCACCAGGGACAGGGACGGCACCGGGGAGCTGTTTTTT.

This sequence joins TRBV5-4 and TRBJ2-3, with 9 bases that match TRBD1. The trim removed 4 bases at V and 3 bases at J, leaving 6 bases unmatched. CDR3 length: 15 residues. The germline V gene has CDR1 SGHNT and CDR2 YYREEE (reference sequence). As DNA, the CDR3 is TGTGCCAGCAGCCCCGACAGGGGGAGAACAGATACGCAGTATTTT. It is translated as CASSPDRGRTDTQYF.

The chain is built from TRBV11-3 and TRBJ2-1; 8 bases map to TRBD1. The length of the CDR3 is 15 residues. V was pared by 8 bases and J by 4 bases, with 10 bases of the junction left unmatched. Germline V gives CDR1 SGHNT, CDR2 YENEEA. CDR3 region: CASGHTGGTYNEQFF. CDR3 coding DNA: TGTGCCAGCGGACATACAGGGGGGACTTACAATGAGCAGTTCTTC.